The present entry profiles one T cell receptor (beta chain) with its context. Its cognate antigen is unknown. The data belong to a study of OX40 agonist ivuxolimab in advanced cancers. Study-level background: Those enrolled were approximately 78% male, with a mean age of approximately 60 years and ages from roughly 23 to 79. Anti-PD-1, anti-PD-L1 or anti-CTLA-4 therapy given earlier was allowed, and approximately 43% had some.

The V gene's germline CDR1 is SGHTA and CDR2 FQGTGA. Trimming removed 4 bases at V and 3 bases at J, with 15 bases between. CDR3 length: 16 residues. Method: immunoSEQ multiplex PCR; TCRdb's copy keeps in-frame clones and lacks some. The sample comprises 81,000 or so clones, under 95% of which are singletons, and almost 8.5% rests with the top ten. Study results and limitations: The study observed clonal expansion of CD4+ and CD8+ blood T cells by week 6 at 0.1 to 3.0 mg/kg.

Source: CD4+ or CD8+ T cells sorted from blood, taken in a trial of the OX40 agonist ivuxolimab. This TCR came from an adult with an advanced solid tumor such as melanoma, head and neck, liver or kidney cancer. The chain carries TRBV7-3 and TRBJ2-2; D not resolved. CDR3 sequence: CASSSSLTRDTGELFF. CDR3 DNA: TGTGCCAGCAGCTCTTCCTTGACCCGAGACACCGGGGAGCTGTTTTTT.